This T cell receptor (beta chain) appears in the sequencing data of a study of cytomegalovirus exposure and HLA in healthy donors. PCR involved 60 Vbeta and 13 Jbeta primers. Per the original data handling: Unique TCR beta chains numbered about 80 million in a later analysis, with about 9.9 million shared. Produced via immunoSEQ multiplex PCR; TCRdb's table is partial and in-frame only. Clone size and the V and J calls come from that table; the DNA yielded D and trimming. The sample records some 98,000 clones, about 81% being singletons. Regarding this clone: Its antigen is undetermined.

Study observations and caveats: The study found most TCR sequences rare, yet found some public TCRs in many donors. In a later analysis, TCR beta V- and J-gene trimming was associated with a missense DCLRE1C variant. It was reported in a later analysis that an Asian-associated ancestry cluster showed fewer N-insertions than the 666-donor mean.

The CDR3 runs 15 residues. V gave up 7 bases and J gave up 1 base; unmatched junction bases: 6. Per the germline V gene, CDR1 is SGHRS and CDR2 is YFSETQ. Sequencing was carried out using PBMCs. The source of this sequence is a man between 40 and 49 years old in good health and CMV-seronegative. The V and J genes are TRBV5-1 and TRBJ2-5, with 11 nucleotides matching TRBD1. The CDR3 is CASAPGTGGQETQYF. CDR3 coding DNA: TGCGCCAGCGCGCCCGGGACAGGGGGCCAAGAGACCCAGTACTTC.